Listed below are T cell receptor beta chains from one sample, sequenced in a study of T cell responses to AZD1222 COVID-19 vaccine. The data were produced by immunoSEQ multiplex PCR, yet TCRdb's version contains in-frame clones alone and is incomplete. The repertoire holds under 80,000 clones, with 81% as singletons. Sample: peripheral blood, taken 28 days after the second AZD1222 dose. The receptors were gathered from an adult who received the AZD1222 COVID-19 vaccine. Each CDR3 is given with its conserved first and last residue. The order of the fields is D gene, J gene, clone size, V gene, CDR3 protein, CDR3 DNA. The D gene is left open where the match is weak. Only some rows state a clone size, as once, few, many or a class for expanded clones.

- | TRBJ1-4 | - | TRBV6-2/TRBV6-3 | CASSTSLIRRLFF | TGTGCCAGCAGTACATCGTTGATTCGCAGGCTGTTTTTT
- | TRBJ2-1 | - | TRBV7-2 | CASSIVGVDNEQFF | TGTGCCAGCAGTATAGTGGGGGTGGACAATGAGCAGTTCTTC
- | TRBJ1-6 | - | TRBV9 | CASSPRSQSSYNSPLHF | TGTGCCAGCAGCCCCCGCAGCCAGAGCTCCTATAATTCACCCCTCCACTTT
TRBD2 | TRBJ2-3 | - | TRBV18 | CASSPPASSGRITDTQYF | TGTGCCAGCTCACCACCGGCGTCTAGCGGGAGGATAACAGATACGCAGTATTTT
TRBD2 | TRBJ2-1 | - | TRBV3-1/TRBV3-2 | CATGTSGFSYNEQFF | TGTGCCACCGGGACTAGCGGTTTCTCCTACAATGAGCAGTTCTTC
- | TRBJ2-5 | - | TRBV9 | CASSAPGRAGETQYF | TGTGCCAGCAGCGCCCCGGGTAGGGCGGGGGAGACCCAGTACTTC
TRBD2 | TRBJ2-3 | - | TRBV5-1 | CASSLEVRTSGRTQYF | TGCGCCAGCAGCTTGGAAGTTAGGACTAGCGGGAGGACGCAGTATTTT
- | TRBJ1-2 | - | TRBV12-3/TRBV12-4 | CASTDGTNYGYTF | TGTGCCAGCACGGATGGAACTAACTATGGCTACACCTTC
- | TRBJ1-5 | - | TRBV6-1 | CASSEDRVRGQPQHF | TGTGCCAGCAGTGAAGACAGGGTCAGGGGTCAGCCCCAGCATTTT
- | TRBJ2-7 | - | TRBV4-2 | CASSQERRGDEQYF | TGTGCCAGCAGCCAAGAGAGGAGGGGCGACGAGCAGTACTTC
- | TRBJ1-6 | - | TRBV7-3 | CASSSRGGASNSPLHF | TGTGCCAGCAGCTCACGGGGGGGTGCGTCTAATTCACCCCTCCACTTT
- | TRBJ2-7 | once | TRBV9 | CASSPGTSSSYEQYF | TGTGCCAGCAGCCCAGGCACATCAAGCTCCTACGAGCAGTACTTC
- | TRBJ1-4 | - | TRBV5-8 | CASSLDDRRVEKLFF | TGTGCCAGCAGCTTGGACGACAGGCGGGTTGAAAAACTGTTTTTT
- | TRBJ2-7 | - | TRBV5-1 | CASSLGTGVYEQYF | TGCGCCAGCAGCTTGGGTACAGGAGTTTACGAGCAGTACTTC
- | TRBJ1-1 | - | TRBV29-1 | CSVRLGETEAFF | TGCAGCGTTCGGCTTGGGGAAACTGAAGCTTTCTTT
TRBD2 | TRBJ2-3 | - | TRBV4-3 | CASSQGGSGSRTDTQYF | TGCGCCAGCAGCCAAGGAGGTAGCGGGAGTAGAACAGATACGCAGTATTTT
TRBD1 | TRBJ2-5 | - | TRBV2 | CASRGQGAGETQYF | TGTGCCAGCAGAGGACAGGGGGCTGGAGAGACCCAGTACTTC
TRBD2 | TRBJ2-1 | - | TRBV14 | CASSQPVAGNHEQFF | TGTGCCAGCAGCCAACCAGTAGCGGGAAACCATGAGCAGTTCTTC
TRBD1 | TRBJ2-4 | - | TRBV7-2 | CASIQDRRLAKNIQYF | TGTGCCAGCATCCAGGACAGGCGGCTAGCCAAAAACATTCAGTACTTC
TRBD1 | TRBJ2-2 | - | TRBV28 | CASSPGQVNTGELFF | TGTGCCAGCAGTCCCGGACAGGTGAACACCGGGGAGCTGTTTTTT
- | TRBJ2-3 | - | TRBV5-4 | CASSLGGRTDTQYF | TGTGCCAGCAGCTTGGGTGGCCGCACAGATACGCAGTATTTT
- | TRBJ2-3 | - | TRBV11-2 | CASSIRTTDTQYF | TGTGCCAGCAGCATCCGGACCACAGATACGCAGTATTTT
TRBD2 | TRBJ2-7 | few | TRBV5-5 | CASSVLAGLTSYEQYF | TGTGCCAGCAGCGTTCTAGCGGGTCTGACCTCTTACGAGCAGTACTTC
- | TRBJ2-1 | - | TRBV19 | CASTRTANLGNEQFF | TGTGCCAGTACCAGGACCGCTAACCTAGGGAATGAGCAGTTCTTC
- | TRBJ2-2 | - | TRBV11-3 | CASSLGDFLNTGELFF | TGTGCCAGCAGCTTAGGGGACTTCCTCAACACCGGGGAGCTGTTTTTT
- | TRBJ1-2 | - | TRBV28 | CASNPTGLRQDYGYTF | TGTGCCAGCAATCCTACCGGACTCCGGCAGGACTATGGCTACACCTTC
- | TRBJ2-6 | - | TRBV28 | CASGGSFGSGANVLTF | TGTGCCAGCGGGGGTAGCTTCGGCTCTGGGGCCAACGTCCTGACTTTC